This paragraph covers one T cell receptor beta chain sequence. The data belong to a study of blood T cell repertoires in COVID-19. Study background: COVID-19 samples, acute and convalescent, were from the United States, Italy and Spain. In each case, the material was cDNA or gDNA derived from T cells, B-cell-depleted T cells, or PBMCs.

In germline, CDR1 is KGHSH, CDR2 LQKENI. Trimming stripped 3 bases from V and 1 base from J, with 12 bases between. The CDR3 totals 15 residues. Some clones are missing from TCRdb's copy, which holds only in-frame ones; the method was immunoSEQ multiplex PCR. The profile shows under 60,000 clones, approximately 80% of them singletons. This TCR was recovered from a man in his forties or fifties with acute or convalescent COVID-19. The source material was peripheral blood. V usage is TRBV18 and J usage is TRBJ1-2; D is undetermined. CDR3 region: CASSPGSSSNYGYTF. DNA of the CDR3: TGTGCCAGCTCACCGGGCAGTTCAAGTAACTATGGCTACACCTTC.